Following are 18 T cell receptor beta chains from one sample sequenced in a study of cytotoxic CD8 clonotypes in ibrutinib-treated CLL. Sequencing was performed with immunoSEQ multiplex PCR; in TCRdb, only in-frame clones are kept and a portion is missing. The sample has about 300,000 clones; approximately 79% are singletons. The sequences come from PBMCs, collected at disease progression, from a patient treated with ibrutinib. These receptors originate from a human donor with chronic lymphocytic leukemia.

This clone was detected a few times. The chain joins TRBV9 to TRBJ2-3; TRBD2 aligns across 15 bases. CDR1 is SGDLS, CDR2 YYNGEE, per germline. The CDR3 spans 18 residues. The J segment lost 2 bases and the V segment lost 4 bases, leaving 8 bases of the junction unmatched. The CDR3 coding sequence is TGTGCCAGCAGCCTCCGGTGGACTAGCGGGAGGGCCACAGATACGCAGTATTTT. Translating it yields CASSLRWTSGRATDTQYF.

This chain joins TRBV10-3 and TRBJ2-7; TRBD2 matches at 12 bases. This CDR3 has 15 amino acids. Germline lookup yields CDR1 ENHRY and CDR2 SYGVKD. V shed 3 bases, J shed 4 bases, and the junction held 4 bases outside the gene matches. In DNA, the CDR3 is TGTGCCATCAGTGATGGGCTAGCGGGAGGGTACGAGCAGTACTTC. This encodes CAISDGLAGGYEQYF.

This chain connects TRBV13 to TRBJ2-7, with 9 positions matching TRBD1. The length of the CDR3 is 12 residues. Trimming cost V 10 bases and J 2 bases; bases outside gene matches: 3. Germline values: CDR1 PRHDT, CDR2 FYEKMQ (reference sequence). CDR3 sequence (DNA): TGTGCCACCGGGACAGGGCCCTACGAGCAGTACTTC. This gives the protein CATGTGPYEQYF.

The gene calls are TRBV5-1 and TRBJ2-7; TRBD2 matches at 7 bases. CDR1 and CDR2 from the germline V gene are SGHRS and YFSETQ. The CDR3 runs to 15 residues. Trimming took 0 bases from V and 4 from J; bases not matched to a gene: 7. The CDR3 region is CASSLAGGYLYEQYF. In DNA form, the CDR3 reads TGCGCCAGCAGCTTGGCGGGGGGTTATCTGTACGAGCAGTACTTC.

The chain is built from TRBV18 and TRBJ2-7; D uncertain. CDR1 is KGHSH and CDR2 is LQKENI in the germline V gene. Trimming stripped 0 bases from V and 6 bases from J, with 18 bases between. There are 16 residues in the CDR3. CDR3 in DNA: TGTGCCAGCTCACCACCCCAGGCTTCGTATTTCGGCGAGCAGTACTTC. Protein product: CASSPPQASYFGEQYF.

The chain employs TRBV6-5 and TRBJ2-7; 9 bases align to TRBD1. The CDR3 consists of 14 residues. The J segment lost 6 bases and the V segment lost 5 bases, leaving 8 bases of the junction unmatched. In germline, CDR1 is MNHEY, CDR2 SVGAGI. The DNA for the CDR3 is TGTGCCAGCAGTCGGGACAGGGAAGGCTTCGAGCAGTACTTC. Its protein is CASSRDREGFEQYF.

The chain links TRBV5-1 to TRBJ2-3; 12 nucleotides align to TRBD2. This CDR3 contains 18 residues. The V gene's germline CDR1 is SGHRS and CDR2 YFSETQ. V shed 1 base, J shed 4 bases, and the junction held 10 bases outside the gene matches. DNA of the CDR3: TGCGCCAGCAGCTTGCGGGTCCTAGCGGGGGGGCCGGCAGATACGCAGTATTTT. Translation gives CASSLRVLAGGPADTQYF.

This clone was counted a single time. This chain joins TRBV15 and TRBJ2-7; perhaps D is TRBD1 or TRBD2 (5 bases each). CDR1 LNHNV and CDR2 YYDKDF come from the germline V gene (reference sequence). Trimming cost V 0 bases and J 3 bases, with 18 bases left between them. The CDR3 totals 17 residues. The CDR3 DNA reads TGTGCCACCAGCAGAGATGAATTGTCGGGACGTTTCTACGAGCAGTACTTC. It codes for CATSRDELSGRFYEQYF.

The genes are TRBV28 and TRBJ2-1; no clear D gene. Germline CDR1 reads MDHEN; CDR2 reads SYDVKM. The V and J ends lost 6 bases and 2 bases respectively, with 17 bases between them. The CDR3 has 16 amino acids. The CDR3 loop is CASRSRTPLTYNEQFF. The CDR3 bases are TGTGCCAGCAGGTCGCGTACACCTCTTACCTACAATGAGCAGTTCTTC.

This clone was observed a few times. The CDR3 sequence is CASSLQTGVGNQPQHF. The DNA of the CDR3 is TGTGCCAGCAGTCTCCAGACAGGGGTGGGCAATCAGCCCCAGCATTTT. The chain recombines TRBV27 with TRBJ1-5, with 8 positions matching TRBD1. The ends lost 5 bases at V and 2 bases at J; junction bases unmatched: 8. Germline CDR1 and CDR2: MNHEY and SMNVEV (reference sequence). The CDR3 contains 16 residues.

The CDR3 nucleotides read TGCGCCAGCAGGGCTCTTCCCACCTCCGGGGAGCTGTTTTTT. This sequence encodes CASRALPTSGELFF. The V and J genes are TRBV10-1 and TRBJ2-2; no clear D. V lost 6 bases to trimming and J lost 6 bases, with 14 bases between them. Germline V lookup: CDR1 WNHNN, CDR2 SYGVQD (reference sequence). There are 14 residues in the CDR3.

The chain carries TRBV5-6 and TRBJ2-4; either TRBD1 or TRBD2 may fit D (5 bases each). V was cut by 4 bases and J by 8 bases, with 16 bases left in between. Germline CDR1 and CDR2: SGHDT and YYEEEE. The CDR3 runs 14 residues. CDR3 loop: CASSPRDRGHIQYF. DNA for the CDR3: TGTGCCAGCAGCCCCCGGGACCGGGGCCACATTCAGTACTTC.

Concerning this clone itself: In the same sample, other DNA sequences code for this CDR3. The V gene is TRBV9, the J gene TRBJ2-3, with TRBD1 matching over 8 bases. CDR3 length: 16 amino acids. The V gene end was trimmed by 0 bases and the J gene end by 2 bases; junction bases not matched to a gene: 5. Germline V gives CDR1 SGDLS, CDR2 YYNGEE. In nucleotides, the CDR3 is TGTGCCAGCAGCGTAGCACAGGGGGTAAACACAGATACGCAGTATTTT. It translates to CASSVAQGVNTDTQYF.

This chain joins TRBV5-1 and TRBJ2-3, with D possibly TRBD2 on 7 matching bases. Germline assignment: CDR1 SGHRS and CDR2 YFSETQ. This CDR3 has 16 amino acids. V lost 4 bases, J lost 5 bases, and 20 bases lay in between. The DNA of the CDR3 is TGCGCCAGCAGCGACCTCCTCCGGGGGGCGGAAGATACGCAGTATTTT. Amino acid sequence: CASSDLLRGAEDTQYF.

The rearrangement uses TRBV11-2 and TRBJ2-2; the D is unclear. The V gene's germline CDR1 is SGHAT and CDR2 FQNNGV. The CDR3 is 15 residues long. V lost 6 bases and J lost 2, with 13 bases in between. The CDR3 coding sequence is TGTGCCAGCAGAGAGGCAACAGTAAACACCGGGGAGCTGTTTTTT. Translating gives CASREATVNTGELFF.

This clone was recorded a few times. The genes are TRBV10-3 and TRBJ1-2; D uncertain. The V gene lost 5 bases and the J gene lost 8 bases, with 12 bases spanning the gap. This CDR3 comprises 12 residues. Germline lookup yields CDR1 ENHRY and CDR2 SYGVKD. The CDR3 sequence: CAISLPSEGYTF. As DNA, the CDR3 is TGTGCCATCAGTCTCCCGAGCGAGGGCTACACCTTC.

The V gene is TRBV5-6, the J gene TRBJ2-7, with 7 bases identical to TRBD1. This CDR3 spans 15 amino acids. V trimming: 1 base; J trimming: 0 bases; junction bases outside the gene matches: 4. Germline values: CDR1 SGHDT, CDR2 YYEEEE. CDR3: CASSLTGTDSYEQYF. CDR3 nucleotide sequence: TGTGCCAGCAGCTTGACCGGGACAGACTCCTACGAGCAGTACTTC.

The J gene is TRBJ2-2, the V gene TRBV11-2; D is possibly TRBD1 (6 bases). Per the germline V gene, CDR1 is SGHAT and CDR2 is FQNNGV. Trimming took off 5 bases at V and 1 base at J, with 8 bases between the two ends. This CDR3 has 14 amino acids. CDR3 in DNA: TGTGCCAGCAGCCGGACAGAGAACACCGGGGAGCTGTTTTTT. Translating gives CASSRTENTGELFF.